The 27 T cell receptor beta chains given below trace back to one sample, sequenced in a study of immune cell composition in non-small cell lung cancer. The protocol was immunoSEQ multiplex PCR, while the TCRdb copy is restricted to in-frame clones and leaves out a portion. In the table there are 9,500 to 14,000 clones, around 65% of which are singletons. Sequencing was performed on lung tumor tissue. The receptor source for this set is a human donor with non-small cell lung cancer.

V usage is TRBV5-6 and J usage is TRBJ1-1; D gene ambiguous. The germline gives CDR1 SGHDT, CDR2 YYEEEE. The CDR3 extends over 14 amino acids. V lost 1 base, J lost 4 bases, and 11 bases lay in between. This CDR3 is CASSLLAPGTEAFF. CDR3 nucleotide sequence: TGTGCCAGCAGCTTGTTGGCCCCTGGCACTGAAGCTTTCTTT.

This sequence joins TRBV5-1 and TRBJ2-3; D unresolved. This CDR3 contains 14 residues. The germline CDR1 and CDR2 sequences are SGHRS and YFSETQ. The V and J ends lost 0 bases and 6 bases respectively, with 11 bases between them. The CDR3 protein is CASSLEAGRDTQYF. As DNA, the CDR3 is TGCGCCAGCAGCTTGGAAGCAGGAAGGGATACGCAGTATTTT.

The CDR3 DNA follows: TGTGCCAGCAGCCAACACAGGGGAGGCTACGAGCAGTACTTC. Its translation: CASSQHRGGYEQYF. The chain joins TRBV14 to TRBJ2-7; tentative D call: TRBD1 (7 bases). The CDR3 sequence is 14 residues long. Per germline, CDR1 SGHDN and CDR2 FVKESK. The V and J ends lost 2 bases and 3 bases respectively, with 11 bases between them. Using reference TRBV14 and TRBJ2-7 for the parts outside the CDR3, the full variable domain is EAGVTQFPSHSVIEKGQTVTLRCDPISGHDNLYWYRRVMGKEIKFLLHFVKESKQDESGMPNNRFLAERTGGTYSTLKVQPAELEDSGVYFCASSQHRGGYEQYFGPGTRLTVT.

V and J are TRBV4-1 and TRBJ2-3, with no clear D. The V and J ends lost 0 bases and 0 bases respectively, with 16 bases between them. CDR1 is MGHRA and CDR2 is YSYEKL in the germline V gene. There are 18 residues in the CDR3. The CDR3 bases are TGCGCCAGCAGCCAAGACATTAATCGCGGTGCTAGCACAGATACGCAGTATTTT. It codes for CASSQDINRGASTDTQYF.

This chain uses TRBV5-6 with TRBJ2-7; D possibly corresponds to TRBD2 (6 bases). CDR1 is SGHDT, CDR2 YYEEEE, per germline. V was pared by 4 bases and J by 4 bases, with 12 bases between. The CDR3 consists of 13 residues. The CDR3 protein is CASSPSLAYEQYF. CDR3 DNA sequence: TGTGCCAGCAGCCCCTCCCTAGCGTACGAGCAGTACTTC.

The chain is built from TRBV7-2 and TRBJ2-2, with a possible D match to TRBD1 (7 bases). The V and J ends lost 2 bases and 1 base respectively, with 8 bases between them. The germline CDR1 and CDR2 sequences are SGHTA and FQGNSA. The CDR3 runs to 15 residues. In DNA form, the CDR3 reads TGTGCCAGCAGCTTACAGGGGGGGAACACCGGGGAGCTGTTTTTT. Protein sequence: CASSLQGGNTGELFF.

In this sample, this clone turned up once. The chain recombines TRBV15 with TRBJ2-1; D is perhaps TRBD1 (5 bases). Per germline, CDR1 LNHNV and CDR2 YYDKDF (reference sequence). The CDR3 runs 13 residues. Trimming stripped 3 bases from V and 7 bases from J, with 10 bases between. In DNA form, the CDR3 reads TGTGCCACCAGCAGCCATAAGGGGAATGAGCAGTTCTTC. Translating gives CATSSHKGNEQFF. The whole variable domain, remainder taken from reference TRBV15 and TRBJ2-1, is DAMVIQNPRYQVTQFGKPVTLSCSQTLNHNVMYWYQQKSSQAPKLLFHYYDKDFNNEADTPDNFQSRRPNTSFCFLDIRSPGLGDTAMYLCATSSHKGNEQFFGPGTRLTVL.

V usage is TRBV30 and J usage is TRBJ2-1, with D perhaps matching TRBD1 (5 bases). CDR1 is GTSNPN and CDR2 is SVGIG in the germline V gene (reference sequence). V was trimmed by 1 base and J by 0 bases, leaving 13 bases between them. The CDR3 runs to 16 residues. CDR3 region: CAWSARRAISYNEQFF. In DNA form, the CDR3 reads TGTGCCTGGAGTGCTCGCAGGGCGATCTCCTACAATGAGCAGTTCTTC. The variable domain in full, completed from reference TRBV30 and TRBJ2-1, reads SQTIHQWPATLVQPVGSPLSLECTVEGTSNPNLYWYRQAAGRGLQLLFYSVGIGQISSEVPQNLSASRPQDRQFILSSKKLLLSDSGFYLCAWSARRAISYNEQFFGPGTRLTVL.

The table lists this clone with a few counts. The chain combines TRBV6-5 with TRBJ1-2; 9 bases are a match to TRBD1. V shed 6 bases and J 4 bases; nucleotides not matched to a gene: 9. Germline V gene lookup returns CDR1 MNHEY and CDR2 SVGAGI. The CDR3 consists of 15 residues. Here the CDR3 DNA reads TGTGCCAGCAGCCCAACGGGGACAGGGCTCTATGGCTACACCTTC. This sequence encodes CASSPTGTGLYGYTF.

V and J are TRBV6-5 and TRBJ1-1; D is unclear. From germline, CDR1 is MNHEY and CDR2 SVGAGI. V was shortened by 10 bases and J by 1 base, with 19 bases between the two germline ends. This CDR3 is 15 amino acids long. The CDR3 coding sequence is TGTGCCACACGGCGGGGAGGAGGATCGAACACTGAAGCTTTCTTT. It specifies CATRRGGGSNTEAFF.

V is TRBV7-3 and J is TRBJ2-3; TRBD2 might be the D (6 bases). V lost 0 bases and J lost 6, with 16 bases in between. The germline CDR1 and CDR2 sequences are SGHTA and FQGTGA. The length of the CDR3 is 16 residues. CDR3 sequence reads: CASSLTPNSGGDTQYF. CDR3 nucleotides: TGTGCCAGCAGCTTAACGCCCAATAGCGGAGGGGATACGCAGTATTTT.

The rearrangement joins TRBV7-8 to TRBJ2-5; 12 nucleotides agree with TRBD2. The CDR3 runs 16 residues. J lost 5 bases, V lost 5 bases, and 9 bases had no gene match. Germline values: CDR1 SGHVS, CDR2 FQNEAQ. As DNA, the CDR3 is TGTGCCAGCAGCGTTTCTAGCGGGAGGGCCGTGGAGACCCAGTACTTC. Translating gives CASSVSSGRAVETQYF.

This clone was seen only a few times. The J gene is TRBJ2-7, the V gene TRBV10-3; tentatively, D is TRBD2 (5 bases). Germline V gene sequence: CDR1 ENHRY, CDR2 SYGVKD. The CDR3 covers 13 residues. The V end was cut by 0 bases, the J end by 2 bases, with 5 bases between. The CDR3 DNA reads TGTGCCATCAGTGAGTCGAGGGCCTACGAGCAGTACTTC. It yields the protein CAISESRAYEQYF.

The V and J genes are TRBV18 and TRBJ1-2; D unresolved. Germline V gene sequence: CDR1 KGHSH, CDR2 LQKENI. V lost 0 bases, J lost 3 bases, and 11 bases lay in between. The CDR3 sequence is 15 residues long. CDR3 in amino acids: CASSPPRGNDYGYTF. The CDR3 coding sequence is TGTGCCAGCTCACCACCCCGAGGGAACGACTATGGCTACACCTTC. The full variable domain, rest sourced from reference TRBV18 and TRBJ1-2, is NAGVMQNPRHLVRRRGQEARLRCSPMKGHSHVYWYRQLPEEGLKFMVYLQKENIIDESGMPKERFSAEFPKEGPSILRIQQVVRGDSAAYFCASSPPRGNDYGYTFGSGTRLTVV.

This sequence joins TRBV20-1 and TRBJ2-1; D ambiguous. Per the germline V gene, CDR1 is DFQATT and CDR2 is SNEGSKA (reference sequence). This CDR3 is 11 amino acids long. Trimming stripped 1 base from V and 9 bases from J, with 7 bases between. CDR3 DNA: TGCAGTGCTAGAGGGGCAGCTGAGCAGTTCTTC. Amino acids: CSARGAAEQFF.

This clone was observed a few times. The V and J genes are TRBV7-2 and TRBJ2-5, with a tentative D call TRBD1 (5 bases). CDR3 length: 13 residues. Germline lookup yields CDR1 SGHTA and CDR2 FQGNSA. V was cut by 2 bases and J by 5 bases, with 9 bases left in between. The CDR3 reads CASSLRGRETQYF. The CDR3 DNA reads as TGTGCCAGCAGCTTAAGGGGTCGGGAGACCCAGTACTTC.

This clone was picked up a small number of times. The chain employs TRBV27 and TRBJ2-3, with 8 bases lining up with TRBD1. The CDR3 runs 15 residues. The junction had 8 bases not matched to a gene; V was cut back by 6 bases and J by 3 bases. Germline V lookup: CDR1 MNHEY, CDR2 SMNVEV (reference sequence). In DNA form, the CDR3 reads TGTGCCAGCAGCACCGGGACAGGATATACAGATACGCAGTATTTT. This gives the protein CASSTGTGYTDTQYF.

The V gene is TRBV4-2, the J gene TRBJ1-1; the match to TRBD1 covers 7 bases. The V gene end was trimmed by 0 bases and the J gene end by 4 bases; junction bases not matched to a gene: 8. Germline values: CDR1 LGHNA, CDR2 YNFKEQ. This CDR3 contains 16 residues. The CDR3: CASSQDPGGRGTEAFF. CDR3 sequence (DNA): TGTGCCAGCAGCCAAGATCCAGGGGGTAGGGGCACTGAAGCTTTCTTT.

This chain connects TRBV19 to TRBJ1-1, with 11 bases lining up with TRBD1. The V gene end was trimmed by 4 bases and the J gene end by 3 bases; junction bases not matched to a gene: 10. This CDR3 contains 17 residues. The germline gives CDR1 LNHDA, CDR2 SQIVND (reference sequence). In nucleotides, the CDR3 is TGTGCCAGTAGTAGAAGGACAGGGGGCCTTTTCCACACTGAAGCTTTCTTT. It specifies CASSRRTGGLFHTEAFF.

V is TRBV2 and J is TRBJ1-2; the match to TRBD1 covers 7 bases. V trimming: 6 bases; J trimming: 5 bases; junction bases outside the gene matches: 12. The CDR3 has 15 residues. CDR1 SNHLY and CDR2 FYNNEI come from the germline V gene. Here the CDR3 DNA reads TGTGCCAGCAGCCTCGACTGGACAGGCGGATATGGCTACACCTTC. As protein: CASSLDWTGGYGYTF.

This clone is a singleton in its sample. This chain uses TRBV4-2 with TRBJ2-1, with TRBD2 as a possible D gene (6 bases). Trimming took 0 bases from V and 8 from J, leaving 8 bases between them. In germline, CDR1 is LGHNA, CDR2 YNFKEQ. The CDR3 runs to 13 residues. Here the CDR3 DNA reads TGTGCCAGCAGCCAAGAAACGGGGGATGAGCAGTTCTTC. Residues: CASSQETGDEQFF.

The chain joins TRBV11-2 to TRBJ2-7; a weak D match, TRBD2 (5 bases). The CDR3 totals 10 residues. With 5 bases removed from V and 7 bases from J, the gap between germline ends came to 6 bases. Per germline, CDR1 SGHAT and CDR2 FQNNGV. The CDR3 reads CASSGGEQYF. The DNA for the CDR3 is TGTGCCAGCAGCGGCGGGGAGCAGTACTTC. Complete variable domain (other parts from reference TRBV11-2 and TRBJ2-7): EAGVAQSPRYKIIEKRQSVAFWCNPISGHATLYWYQQILGQGPKLLIQFQNNGVVDDSQLPKDRFSAERLKGVDSTLKIQPAKLEDSAVYLCASSGGEQYFGPGTRLTVT.

The J gene is TRBJ2-1, the V gene TRBV15; 10 nucleotides line up with TRBD1. Looked up from germline, CDR1 is LNHNV and CDR2 is YYDKDF (reference sequence). CDR3 length equals 15 residues. Trimming cost V 5 bases and J 9 bases; bases outside gene matches: 10. This CDR3 is CATSLGQGVSGEQFF. The CDR3, as DNA: TGTGCCACCAGCCTAGGACAGGGGGTGTCGGGTGAGCAGTTCTTC.

V is TRBV6-5 and J is TRBJ1-2; maybe TRBD1 (6 bases). CDR1 is MNHEY, CDR2 SVGAGI, per germline. Trimming took 1 base from V and 7 from J, leaving 13 bases between them. The length of the CDR3 is 14 residues. CDR3 residues: CASSYWAGEGGYTF. Here the CDR3 DNA reads TGTGCCAGCAGTTACTGGGCAGGGGAGGGTGGCTACACCTTC.

The gene calls are TRBV13 and TRBJ2-1; 9 bases fit TRBD2. CDR3 length equals 15 residues. Germline CDR1 reads PRHDT; CDR2 reads FYEKMQ (reference sequence). Trimming took 5 bases from V and 7 from J; bases not matched to a gene: 9. The CDR3 DNA sequence: TGTGCCAGCAGCGTCTCCGGGACTAGCAGAAATGAGCAGTTCTTC. Residues: CASSVSGTSRNEQFF.

The genes are TRBV6-5 and TRBJ1-1; D is perhaps TRBD1 (6 bases). The V gene's germline CDR1 is MNHEY and CDR2 SVGAGI. This CDR3 spans 14 amino acids. V dropped 6 bases and J dropped 1 base, with 12 bases sitting between them. The CDR3 loop reads CASRPTGQNTEAFF. The DNA for the CDR3 is TGTGCCAGCAGGCCGACAGGACAGAACACTGAAGCTTTCTTT.

The chain is built from TRBV7-2 and TRBJ1-1, with 7 bases matching TRBD1. V lost 5 bases to trimming and J lost 13 bases; unmatched junction nucleotides: 22. The CDR3 runs to 16 residues. Germline CDR1 is SGHTA and CDR2 is FQGNSA. In nucleotides, the CDR3 is TGTGCCAGCAGCCAGAAAACGGCGACTGTGAGGGGGACAGTTTTCTTT. This translates into CASSQKTATVRGTVFF. Complete variable domain (other parts from reference TRBV7-2 and TRBJ1-1): GAGVSQSPSNKVTEKGKDVELRCDPISGHTALYWYRQSLGQGLEFLIYFQGNSAPDKSGLPSDRFSAERTGGSVSTLTIQRTQQEDSAVYLCASSQKTATVRGTVFFGQGTRLTVV.